Shown below are 13 T cell receptor beta chains from a single sample sequenced in a study of blood T cell repertoires in COVID-19 (dated by TCRdb to 2020 to 2021). Libraries were constructed by the immunoSEQ multiplex PCR assay. TCRdb re-hosts the immuneACCESS table, in-frame sequences only. Its copies lack some clones; in the studies checked, an unresolved V gene accounts for under half of them, and the cause for the rest is not known. Counted in this sample were around 86,000 clones; about 85% of them appeared once. The biggest ten clones account for under 15% of the sample. The sequenced material came from peripheral blood. The source is a human donor in a cohort sampled during active COVID-19.

A single count supports this clone. The rearrangement joins TRBV5-4 to TRBJ1-1; TRBD1 matches 9 bases. From germline, CDR1 is SGHNT and CDR2 YYREEE (reference sequence). The CDR3 has 14 amino acids. Trimming cost V 4 bases and J 7 bases; bases outside gene matches: 8. The CDR3 coding sequence is TGTGCCAGCAGCCCCCGGGACAGGGCGAGTGAAGCTTTCTTT. Translated: CASSPRDRASEAFF.

The chain uses TRBV19 and TRBJ2-7; 7 bases align to TRBD1. This CDR3 spans 13 amino acids. Germline loops: CDR1 LNHDA, CDR2 SQIVND (reference sequence). V gave up 3 bases and J gave up 7 bases; unmatched junction bases: 6. DNA for the CDR3: TGTGCCAGTAGTATCCGCCCGACAGGGGAGCAGTACTTC. It translates to CASSIRPTGEQYF.

This clone has just one count. Mismatch with germline at one junction end may stem from a read error. V usage is TRBV7-7 and J usage is TRBJ1-1; 9 bases match TRBD1. Germline CDR1 reads SSHAT; CDR2 reads FNYEAQ (reference sequence). CDR3 length: 13 amino acids. In nucleotides, the CDR3 is TGTGCTAGCAGCTTAGGACAGGGGTTTGAAGCTTTCTTT. This gives the protein CASSLGQGFEAFF.

CDR3 loop: CASTPRSSGGHNEQFF. DNA of the CDR3: TGTGCCAGCACCCCCCGCTCGAGCGGGGGCCACAATGAGCAGTTCTTC. The chain employs TRBV3-1 (or the pseudogene TRBV3-2) and TRBJ2-1; 8 bases align to TRBD2. This CDR3 is 16 amino acids long. Germline lookup yields CDR1 LGHDT and CDR2 YNNKEL (reference sequence). V trimming: 7 bases; J trimming: 5 bases; junction bases outside the gene matches: 13.

This chain connects TRBV6-2 or TRBV6-3 to TRBJ2-7; 10 nucleotides align to TRBD2. The CDR3 consists of 15 residues. V lost 4 bases and J lost 0; bases outside the gene matches: 3. Germline lookup yields CDR1 MNHEY and CDR2 SVGEGT. The CDR3 loop reads CASSLLAGASYEQYF. CDR3 DNA sequence: TGTGCCAGCAGTTTGCTAGCGGGGGCCTCCTACGAGCAGTACTTC.

V gene TRBV7-2 combines with J gene TRBJ2-3; tentatively, D is TRBD2 (6 bases). V was shortened by 1 base and J by 1 base, with 12 bases between the two germline ends. Germline V gene lookup returns CDR1 SGHTA and CDR2 FQGNSA. CDR3 length: 16 amino acids. The CDR3 is CASSLGPPGGTDTQYF. The CDR3 DNA reads TGTGCCAGCAGCTTAGGGCCCCCGGGGGGCACAGATACGCAGTATTTT.

The rearrangement links TRBV21-1 to TRBJ1-5; the DNA was not compared with TRBD1, the D call given in the table. TRBV21-1 has pseudogene status. There are 15 residues in the CDR3. The chain's CDR3 is CASSKGQGKNQPQHF. The CDR3 DNA is TGTGCCAGCAGCAAAGGACAGGGTAAGAATCAGCCCCAGCATTTT.

Of note for this clone: Other nucleotide sequences from this sample produce the same CDR3. The J gene is TRBJ2-1, the V gene TRBV6-1; 9 bases match TRBD2. This CDR3 contains 15 residues. Germline CDR1 MNHNS, CDR2 SASEGT. V lost 1 base to trimming and J lost 8 bases; unmatched junction nucleotides: 6. Written as DNA, the CDR3 is TGTGCCAGCAGTGAAGAGGGTAGCGGGAGTTATGAGCAGTTCTTC. Translation: CASSEEGSGSYEQFF.

The chain recombines TRBV5-4 with TRBJ2-7; D remains ambiguous. The germline V gene encodes CDR1 SGHNT and CDR2 YYREEE (reference sequence). This CDR3 is built from 13 residues. V gave up 2 bases and J gave up 5 bases, with 11 bases separating them. CDR3 sequence (DNA): TGTGCCAGCAGCTTAAAGCAGAGCGACGAGCAGTACTTC. Protein sequence: CASSLKQSDEQYF.

The chain has TRBV19 and TRBJ1-1; D perhaps matches TRBD1 (6 bases). Deletions cut 3 bases from V and 4 bases from J, with 15 bases between. The CDR3 is made up of 15 amino acids. Germline lookup yields CDR1 LNHDA and CDR2 SQIVND (reference sequence). CDR3 DNA: TGTGCCAGTAGTATGTCAGGGGCGACGGGCACTGAAGCTTTCTTT. Its translation is CASSMSGATGTEAFF.

The V call is TRBV6-5, the J call TRBJ2-7, with 8 bases lining up with TRBD1. The CDR3 contains 14 residues. In germline, CDR1 is MNHEY, CDR2 SVGAGI. With V trimmed by 6 bases and J by 3 bases, 7 bases remained unmatched. CDR3 protein: CASSTGQGGYEQYF. The CDR3 DNA follows: TGTGCCAGCAGCACCGGACAGGGAGGCTACGAGCAGTACTTC.

The rearrangement uses TRBV9 and TRBJ2-1, with 7 nucleotides matching TRBD2. Per germline, CDR1 SGDLS and CDR2 YYNGEE. CDR3 length equals 17 residues. V was clipped by 2 bases and J by 3 bases; unmatched bases: 11. The CDR3 DNA reads as TGTGCCAGCAGCGTCTCCCCGGCAGCGGGGATCTACAATGAGCAGTTCTTC. It codes for CASSVSPAAGIYNEQFF.

V is TRBV21-1 and J is TRBJ2-7; the listed D gene, TRBD1, was not tested against the DNA. TRBV21-1 is flagged as a pseudogene. The CDR3 sequence is 15 residues long. The CDR3 DNA reads TGTGCCAGCAGGAGACAGGGGTCTTTGGTCTACGAGCAGTACTTC. Its translation is CASRRQGSLVYEQYF.